The 24 T cell receptor beta chains below all came from one sample that was sequenced in a study of blood T cells in healthy people across ages. A second PCR of roughly 7 to 11 cycles used a sample-barcoded 5' primer and a J-beta primer mix. TCRdb reanalysed the 5' RACE reads using MiXCR and keeps one entry per CDR3 protein. The sample lists approximately 1,700,000 distinct CDR3 sequences, about two fifths occurring once. The sample comprised blood. These receptor sequences come from a human donor in good health.

This clonotype was seen only a few times. The CDR3 loop is CATSDRGQGSLHEQFF. Written as DNA, the CDR3 is TGTGCCACCAGTGACCGCGGACAGGGAAGCCTGCATGAGCAGTTCTTC. The genes are TRBV24-1 and TRBJ2-1; 8 nucleotides match TRBD1. This CDR3 has 16 residues. CDR1 and CDR2 (germline): KGHDR, SFDVKD. J was trimmed by 8 bases and V by 4 bases; bases with no gene match: 12.

This chain uses TRBV27 with TRBJ2-7; D could derive from TRBD1 or TRBD2 (6 bases each). This CDR3 has 15 residues. Trimming removed 7 bases at V and 4 bases at J, with 20 bases between. The germline CDR1 and CDR2 sequences are MNHEY and SMNVEV (reference sequence). The CDR3 spells CASTAPLRGVYEQYF. The CDR3 coding sequence is TGTGCCAGCACAGCACCCCTAAGGGGGGTTTACGAGCAGTACTTC.

The sample holds a few counts of this clonotype. This chain links TRBV29-1 with TRBJ2-3; perhaps TRBD1 as D (5 bases). From germline, CDR1 is SQVTM and CDR2 ANQGSEA. This CDR3 has 12 residues. Trimming stripped 1 base from V and 6 bases from J, with 8 bases between. CDR3 nucleotides: TGCAGCGTTGAAGTAGGGGCGGATACGCAGTATTTT. Protein sequence: CSVEVGADTQYF.

The J gene is TRBJ2-7, the V gene TRBV7-2, with a weak D call TRBD2 (8 bases). V lost 3 bases to trimming and J lost 1 base, with 19 bases between them. The CDR3 runs 17 residues. Per the germline V gene, CDR1 is SGHTA and CDR2 is FQGNSA. In nucleotides, the CDR3 is TGTGCCAGCAGCTTTCTTAGCGGGACAGCACCGTCCTACGAGCAGTACTTC. It codes for CASSFLSGTAPSYEQYF.

The gene calls are TRBV20-1 and TRBJ2-7; TRBD2 matches at 10 bases. The DNA end lines up better with TRBJ2-5; the J call may be wrong. This CDR3 spans 15 amino acids. Germline-derived CDR1 and CDR2 are DFQATT and SNEGSKA (reference sequence). CDR3 DNA sequence: TGCAGTGCCAGCCCCGGAGCGGGGGGGCCGGAGACCCAGTACTTC. Translation gives CSASPGAGGPETQYF.

This clonotype was detected only a few times. The rearrangement links TRBV12-5 to TRBJ1-2; possible D gene TRBD1, 6 bases. This CDR3 is 15 amino acids long. The V gene's germline CDR1 is LGHNT and CDR2 FRNRAP. With 5 bases removed from V and 3 bases from J, the gap between germline ends came to 16 bases. CDR3 in DNA: TGTGCTAGTGGTCTTAGGGGGGAGCACCACTATGGCTACACCTTC. As protein: CASGLRGEHHYGYTF.

V gene TRBV20-1 combines with J gene TRBJ2-5; D is unresolved. Judging by the DNA end, TRBJ2-7 fits better; the J call may be wrong. Looked up from germline, CDR1 is DFQATT and CDR2 is SNEGSKA (reference sequence). CDR3 size: 14 residues. The CDR3: CSARDRQGCNEQYF. CDR3 bases: TGCAGTGCTAGAGATCGGCAAGGGTGCAACGAGCAGTACTTC.

This clonotype was seen just once. The chain joins TRBV5-1 to TRBJ1-5; TRBD1 is a possible D gene (5 bases). This CDR3 has 14 amino acids. V lost 1 base, J lost 6 bases, and 11 bases lay in between. CDR1 and CDR2 from the germline V gene are SGHRS and YFSETQ. CDR3 sequence: CASSLYGGSQPQHF. As DNA, the CDR3 is TGCGCCAGCAGCTTGTATGGGGGTTCTCAGCCCCAGCATTTT.

J is TRBJ1-2 and V is TRBV4-3, with 9 nucleotides matching TRBD1. J lost 5 bases, V lost 0 bases, and 7 bases had no gene match. Germline assignment: CDR1 LGHNA and CDR2 YSLEER. This CDR3 is built from 16 residues. CDR3 residues: CASSQEGIGQGYGYTF. The CDR3 nucleotides read TGCGCCAGCAGCCAAGAGGGAATTGGACAGGGGTATGGCTACACCTTC.

Here the CDR3 DNA reads TGCGCCAGCAGCTTGGCCGGAGCGGCCGAGCAGTTCTTC. This encodes CASSLAGAAEQFF. This chain joins TRBV5-1 and TRBJ2-1; D is perhaps TRBD2 (5 bases). Trimming stripped 0 bases from V and 10 bases from J, with 11 bases between. The CDR3 runs 13 residues. Germline loops: CDR1 SGHRS, CDR2 YFSETQ.

There are many counts of this clonotype. The chain uses TRBV6-2 or TRBV6-3 and TRBJ2-7; 7 nucleotides line up with TRBD1. Germline V gene lookup returns CDR1 MNHEY and CDR2 SVGEGT. The CDR3 covers 15 residues. V lost 4 bases, J lost 1 base, and 7 bases stayed unmatched. DNA of the CDR3: TGTGCCAGCAGTTCCCTTGGGGACAGATCCTACGAGCAGTACTTC. It encodes CASSSLGDRSYEQYF.

The sample holds a few counts of this clonotype. The chain is built from TRBV7-9 and TRBJ2-3, with D tentatively TRBD2 (5 bases). V dropped 8 bases and J dropped 6 bases, with 24 bases sitting between them. Germline loops: CDR1 SEHNR, CDR2 FQNEAQ (reference sequence). CDR3 size: 16 residues. The CDR3 sequence: CASHVSGLQSWDTQYF. The CDR3 DNA reads as TGTGCCAGCCACGTCTCGGGGTTACAGTCATGGGATACGCAGTATTTT. Complete variable domain (other parts from reference TRBV7-9 and TRBJ2-3): DTGVSQNPRHKITKRGQNVTFRCDPISEHNRLYWYRQTLGQGPEFLTYFQNEAQLEKSRLLSDRFSAERPKGSFSTLEIQRTEQGDSAMYLCASHVSGLQSWDTQYFGPGTRLTVL.

This sequence joins TRBV5-1 and TRBJ2-5; TRBD2 is a possible D gene (6 bases). V dropped 3 bases and J dropped 0 bases, with 18 bases sitting between them. Germline V lookup: CDR1 SGHRS, CDR2 YFSETQ. This CDR3 has 17 amino acids. CDR3 protein: CASSWAPSGEYQETQYF. CDR3 bases: TGCGCCAGCAGCTGGGCCCCCTCGGGGGAGTACCAAGAGACCCAGTACTTC.

The V and J genes are TRBV12-3 or TRBV12-4 and TRBJ1-1; a possible D gene is TRBD1 (6 bases). The CDR3 totals 14 residues. Between the trimmed V and J ends, which lost 5 bases and 5 bases, there was a span of 15 bases. The CDR3 spells CASSPRGGATEAFF. The CDR3 DNA sequence: TGTGCCAGCAGTCCCAGGGGAGGGGCAACTGAAGCTTTCTTT.

The chain uses TRBV7-8 and TRBJ2-3, with 13 bases that match TRBD2. The V and J ends lost 0 bases and 5 bases, in that order; junction bases with no gene match: 5. Germline CDR1 SGHVS, CDR2 FQNEAQ. The CDR3 consists of 17 residues. The CDR3 spells CASSLATLAGGRDTQYF. As DNA, the CDR3 is TGTGCCAGCAGCTTAGCCACACTAGCGGGGGGGAGAGATACGCAGTATTTT.

The chain joins TRBV11-2 to TRBJ2-1; 8 bases align to TRBD1. The CDR3 contains 15 residues. The J segment lost 6 bases and the V segment lost 7 bases, leaving 11 bases of the junction unmatched. Germline values: CDR1 SGHAT, CDR2 FQNNGV. CDR3 protein: CASTPGRTGINEQFF. The CDR3 nucleotides are TGTGCCAGCACCCCCGGACGGACAGGGATCAATGAGCAGTTCTTC.

This chain links TRBV28 with TRBJ2-3; 11 nucleotides agree with TRBD1. The CDR3 covers 17 residues. Germline V gene lookup returns CDR1 MDHEN and CDR2 SYDVKM. Trimming at V came to 6 bases and at J to 4 bases, leaving 12 bases not matched to a gene. CDR3 nucleotide sequence: TGTGCCAGCAGCCATTCGGACAGGGGGCGTAGGGCAGATACGCAGTATTTT. Residues: CASSHSDRGRRADTQYF.

The DNA for the CDR3 is TGTGCCACCAGCAGAGGAATACTCAACAATGAGCAGTTCTTC. Its translation is CATSRGILNNEQFF. The chain recombines TRBV15 with TRBJ2-1, with D unresolved. This CDR3 has 14 amino acids. Germline CDR1 LNHNV, CDR2 YYDKDF (reference sequence). V gave up 1 base and J gave up 5 bases, with 9 bases separating them.

This clonotype was seen at least ten times. This chain's CDR3 is CASSQDRDFSYNEQFF. The CDR3, as DNA: TGCGCCAGCAGCCAAGATCGAGACTTCTCCTACAATGAGCAGTTCTTC. The rearrangement links TRBV4-3 to TRBJ2-1; D is ambiguous. The V end was cut by 0 bases, the J end by 0 bases, with 9 bases between. Germline-derived CDR1 and CDR2 are LGHNA and YSLEER. The CDR3 runs 16 residues.

This clonotype was observed a single time. This chain uses TRBV29-1 with TRBJ2-7, with D unresolved. Trimming left V 4 bases short and J 5 bases short, with 24 bases between. CDR1 and CDR2 (germline): SQVTM, ANQGSEA. The CDR3 has 16 amino acids. CDR3 protein: CSVGPLGMAAPHEQYF. CDR3 sequence (DNA): TGCAGCGTTGGGCCCCTGGGCATGGCCGCCCCTCACGAGCAGTACTTC.

Notes on this clonotype: Germline and junction disagree at one end, which may indicate a read error. The chain recombines TRBV12-3 or TRBV12-4 with TRBJ1-2; D is ambiguous. The CDR3 totals 12 residues. The CDR3 DNA reads as TGTACCAGCAGTTTTTGGGAGGGTGGCTACACCTTC. Translation: CTSSFWEGGYTF.

This clonotype was observed a handful of times. The rearrangement uses TRBV28 and TRBJ1-5, with TRBD1 matching over 10 bases. Germline CDR1 reads MDHEN; CDR2 reads SYDVKM. This CDR3 contains 16 residues. The V gene end was trimmed by 5 bases and the J gene end by 4 bases; junction bases not matched to a gene: 8. CDR3: CASSPRQGAGNQPQHF. CDR3 DNA sequence: TGTGCCAGCAGTCCCCGACAGGGGGCCGGGAATCAGCCCCAGCATTTT.

This clonotype was recorded at least ten times. J is TRBJ2-7 and V is TRBV2; the match to TRBD1 covers 7 bases. Unmatched junction bases numbered 1, after V lost 2 bases and J lost 0 bases. The CDR3 length is 14 residues. Per germline, CDR1 SNHLY and CDR2 FYNNEI. CDR3 region: CASSEQGVSYEQYF. In DNA form, the CDR3 reads TGTGCCAGCAGTGAACAGGGGGTCTCCTACGAGCAGTACTTC.

This clonotype has more than one count but fewer than ten. Here the CDR3 reads CASFTGTGGSEAFF. The CDR3 DNA sequence: TGTGCCAGCTTTACCGGGACAGGGGGATCTGAAGCTTTCTTT. This chain links TRBV6-6 with TRBJ1-1; TRBD1 agrees at 11 bases. The CDR3 runs to 14 residues. From germline, CDR1 is MNHNY and CDR2 SVGAGI (reference sequence). The J segment lost 6 bases and the V segment lost 8 bases, leaving 8 bases of the junction unmatched.